Shown below are 7 T cell receptor beta chains from a single sample sequenced in a study of human T cells and chemical hapten exposure (dated by TCRdb to the early 2020s). The time point label here, explained by the study, means: patch test 1, 2 weeks after DPC sensitization. In light of the paper, this sample's treatment or condition label describes: therapeutic diphenylcyclopropenone sensitization with weekly scalp DPC. Libraries were prepared through RACE. Sequencing was performed on a NextSeq 500. The public reads were reanalyzed by TCRdb: fastp trimming at Q25, MiXCR alignment, in-frame beta chains only. CDR3 protein sequences are deduplicated, and each keeps its most common genes and DNA. Present in this sample are around 380,000 distinct CDR3 sequences, around 5% of which were seen just once. Of the sample, roughly 2.4% falls within the top ten clones. The sample in question was whole blood, obtained in connection with sensitization to the hapten diphenylcyclopropenone (DPC). The receptors derive from a woman aged 50 to 60 with alopecia areata. Some clones in this sample may be carry-over from other donors' samples.

This clonotype was seen many times. The chain joins TRBV6-2 or TRBV6-3 to TRBJ2-3, with 8 bases matching TRBD2. This CDR3 contains 15 residues. V trimming: 4 bases; J trimming: 3 bases; junction bases outside the gene matches: 6. The V gene's germline CDR1 is MNHEY and CDR2 SVGEGT. For the CDR3, the DNA is TGTGCCAGCAGTTCCTTCAGCGGGAGAACAGATACGCAGTATTTT. Its protein product is CASSSFSGRTDTQYF.

This clonotype was seen at least ten times. The chain joins TRBV6-6 to TRBJ1-1; D might be TRBD1 (5 bases). Germline V gene lookup returns CDR1 MNHNY and CDR2 SVGAGI (reference sequence). V lost 6 bases to trimming and J lost 2 bases, with 13 bases between them. The CDR3 is made up of 14 amino acids. The CDR3 loop reads CASRPGRDNTEAFF. In DNA, the CDR3 is TGTGCCAGCAGGCCTGGACGGGACAACACTGAAGCTTTCTTT.

This clonotype was recorded many times. This chain joins TRBV9 and TRBJ1-2; D call uncertain. Germline V gene lookup returns CDR1 SGDLS and CDR2 YYNGEE. This CDR3 region has 10 residues. Between the trimmed V and J ends, which lost 5 bases and 10 bases, there was a span of 9 bases. The CDR3 bases are TGTGCCAGCAGTGGAGGGTACTACACCTTC. Residues: CASSGGYYTF.

The sample holds many counts of this clonotype. The junction does not match germline at one end; this may be a read error. This chain uses TRBV5-1 with TRBJ2-3; 7 nucleotides align to TRBD1. The CDR3 runs 12 residues. Germline V CDR1 and CDR2: SGHRS, YFSETQ. This chain's CDR3 is CASSQQGDTQYF. Here the CDR3 DNA reads TGTGCCAGCAGCCAACAGGGGGATACGCAGTATTTT.

This clonotype was picked up many times. J is TRBJ2-3 and V is TRBV29-1, with D unresolved. In germline, CDR1 is SQVTM, CDR2 ANQGSEA. Trimming took off 6 bases at V and 1 base at J, with 8 bases between the two ends. The CDR3 consists of 12 residues. The CDR3 region is CSVDEGTDTQYF. CDR3 bases: TGCAGCGTGGATGAGGGCACAGATACGCAGTATTTT.

The rearrangement joins TRBV5-1 to TRBJ2-3; 8 positions match TRBD2. V lost 0 bases and J lost 6; bases outside the gene matches: 6. Germline V gives CDR1 SGHRS, CDR2 YFSETQ. The CDR3 spans 15 residues. The CDR3 protein is CASSLARRGEDTQYF. The CDR3 DNA follows: TGCGCCAGCAGCTTGGCCAGGCGGGGGGAGGATACGCAGTATTTT.

This clonotype was found many times. This rearrangement joins TRBV7-8 to TRBJ2-7, with unresolved D. CDR1 and CDR2 from the germline V gene are SGHVS and FQNEAQ. The V end was cut by 5 bases, the J end by 7 bases, with 9 bases between. CDR3 length: 11 residues. The CDR3 loop reads CASSPSLEQYF. The CDR3 nucleotides read TGTGCCAGCAGCCCATCCCTAGAGCAGTACTTC.